The text below deals with one T cell receptor (beta chain). V shed 6 bases and J shed 1 base, with 18 bases lying between them. CDR1 is SGHAT and CDR2 is FQNNGV in the germline V gene. The CDR3 spans 16 residues. The data originate from a study of blood T cell repertoires in COVID-19. Assay: immunoSEQ multiplex PCR; the TCRdb copy retains only in-frame clones and omits some. This sample has 75,000 to 80,000 clones; around 84% occur once, and the top ten carry 9.5% to 13%. The sample was peripheral blood. This clonotype was obtained from a man aged 60-69 years with COVID-19, enrolled during active disease. The chain employs TRBV11-2 and TRBJ1-1; D is undetermined. CDR3 bases: TGTGCCAGCAGGCTTAGGATAGATACGGGGAACACTGAAGCTTTCTTT. Its protein is CASRLRIDTGNTEAFF.